The 12 T cell receptor beta chains reported below all come from one sample, sequenced in a study of T cell responses to AZD1222 COVID-19 vaccine. The table came from immunoSEQ multiplex PCR; TCRdb's copy has only in-frame clones and leaves some out. The sample has 95,000 or so clones, around nine tenths seen once. The source was peripheral blood, collected on day 0 of AZD1222 vaccination. These receptors originate from an adult in good health.

This chain uses TRBV6-6 with TRBJ1-5; 8 bases are shared with TRBD1. Germline trimming cut 5 bases from V and 2 bases from J; bases unmatched to any gene: 5. The CDR3 is made up of 15 amino acids. Germline V gene sequence: CDR1 MNHNY, CDR2 SVGAGI (reference sequence). CDR3 nucleotides: TGTGCCAGCAGTCCGGGACAGGTTGGCAATCAGCCCCAGCATTTT. This gives the protein CASSPGQVGNQPQHF.

The gene calls are TRBV14 and TRBJ1-4; D is unresolved. This CDR3 comprises 16 residues. V was pared by 1 base and J by 0 bases, with 9 bases between. Germline V gene lookup returns CDR1 SGHDN and CDR2 FVKESK. CDR3 region: CASSQVWASTNEKLFF. CDR3 sequence (DNA): TGTGCCAGCAGCCAAGTTTGGGCCTCAACTAATGAAAAACTGTTTTTT.

The J gene is TRBJ1-2, the V gene TRBV19; TRBD1 agrees at 8 bases. CDR1 is LNHDA, CDR2 SQIVND, per germline (reference sequence). V dropped 5 bases and J dropped 3; count of bases not matched to a gene: 5. The CDR3 contains 14 residues. CDR3 in amino acids: CASSATGVDYGYTF. The CDR3 coding sequence is TGTGCCAGTAGTGCGACAGGGGTTGACTATGGCTACACCTTC.

The chain's CDR3 is CASSFTHAHQNTEAFF. CDR3 coding DNA: TGTGCCAGCAGTTTCACACATGCCCACCAGAACACTGAAGCTTTCTTT. The genes are TRBV27 and TRBJ1-1; D gene ambiguous. This CDR3 region has 16 residues. The germline gives CDR1 MNHEY, CDR2 SMNVEV (reference sequence). Trimming cost V 3 bases and J 1 base, with 15 bases left between them.

V usage is TRBV6-5 and J usage is TRBJ2-1; no reliable D call. Trimming pared 2 bases from V and 2 bases from J, leaving 10 bases between. This CDR3 is built from 15 residues. CDR1 MNHEY and CDR2 SVGAGI come from the germline V gene. The CDR3 nucleotides read TGTGCCAGCAGTTACATTCCGGGCGCCTACAATGAGCAGTTCTTC. It translates to CASSYIPGAYNEQFF.

This clone was recorded only once. The V gene is TRBV10-3, the J gene TRBJ2-3, with 15 bases that match TRBD2. Trimming took 3 bases from V and 2 from J; bases not matched to a gene: 18. CDR1 and CDR2 from the germline V gene are ENHRY and SYGVKD. The length of the CDR3 is 22 residues. The CDR3 region has the DNA TGTGCCATCAGTGACAGAGTAAAAGGACTAGCGGGGGGGCAAAGAGACACAGATACGCAGTATTTT. Amino acids: CAISDRVKGLAGGQRDTDTQYF.

The chain uses TRBV30 and TRBJ1-1; the match to TRBD1 covers 8 bases. The V and J ends lost 5 bases and 2 bases, in that order; junction bases with no gene match: 7. The length of the CDR3 is 14 residues. In germline, CDR1 is GTSNPN, CDR2 SVGIG (reference sequence). The CDR3 protein is CAWEQGEPNTEAFF. For the CDR3, the DNA is TGTGCCTGGGAACAGGGGGAACCAAACACTGAAGCTTTCTTT.

This clone has only a few counts. Within the sample, other DNA sequences also encode this same CDR3. This chain connects TRBV29-1 to TRBJ2-3; D not certain. Germline CDR1 reads SQVTM; CDR2 reads ANQGSEA. The V gene lost 6 bases and the J gene lost 3 bases, with 4 bases spanning the gap. The length of the CDR3 is 10 residues. The CDR3 is CSVDTDTQYF. CDR3 nucleotide sequence: TGCAGCGTCGATACAGATACGCAGTATTTT.

The J gene is TRBJ2-5, the V gene TRBV6-5; 7 nucleotides align to TRBD1. In germline, CDR1 is MNHEY, CDR2 SVGAGI. The CDR3 runs 14 residues. The V and J ends lost 8 bases and 5 bases, in that order; junction bases with no gene match: 11. The CDR3, as DNA: TGTGCCAGCGGTAGACAGGGTCCTTCGGAGACCCAGTACTTC. Its protein product is CASGRQGPSETQYF.

The gene calls are TRBV2 and TRBJ1-5, with D hard to call. Looked up from germline, CDR1 is SNHLY and CDR2 is FYNNEI. CDR3 length equals 13 residues. V lost 3 bases, J lost 1 base, and 4 bases lay in between. CDR3 sequence (DNA): TGTGCCAGCAGTGATGACAGCAATCAGCCCCAGCATTTT. It encodes CASSDDSNQPQHF.

This clone showed up just once. V usage is TRBV9 and J usage is TRBJ2-3; possibly TRBD2 for D (7 bases). The CDR3 is 13 residues long. From germline, CDR1 is SGDLS and CDR2 YYNGEE. Trimming took off 7 bases at V and 1 base at J, with 10 bases between the two ends. CDR3 bases: TGTGCCAGCGCGGGGGCCGGCACAGATACGCAGTATTTT. This sequence encodes CASAGAGTDTQYF.

This clone was detected once. This chain connects TRBV3-1 (or the pseudogene TRBV3-2) to TRBJ1-4; perhaps TRBD1 as D (5 bases). The CDR3 has 15 amino acids. CDR1 is LGHDT, CDR2 YNNKEL, per germline (reference sequence). Trimming shortened V by 1 base and J by 3 bases, and 9 bases separated the two germline ends. CDR3 region: CASSQGGTSNEKLFF. In DNA, the CDR3 is TGTGCCAGCAGCCAAGGCGGGACTTCTAATGAAAAACTGTTTTTT.